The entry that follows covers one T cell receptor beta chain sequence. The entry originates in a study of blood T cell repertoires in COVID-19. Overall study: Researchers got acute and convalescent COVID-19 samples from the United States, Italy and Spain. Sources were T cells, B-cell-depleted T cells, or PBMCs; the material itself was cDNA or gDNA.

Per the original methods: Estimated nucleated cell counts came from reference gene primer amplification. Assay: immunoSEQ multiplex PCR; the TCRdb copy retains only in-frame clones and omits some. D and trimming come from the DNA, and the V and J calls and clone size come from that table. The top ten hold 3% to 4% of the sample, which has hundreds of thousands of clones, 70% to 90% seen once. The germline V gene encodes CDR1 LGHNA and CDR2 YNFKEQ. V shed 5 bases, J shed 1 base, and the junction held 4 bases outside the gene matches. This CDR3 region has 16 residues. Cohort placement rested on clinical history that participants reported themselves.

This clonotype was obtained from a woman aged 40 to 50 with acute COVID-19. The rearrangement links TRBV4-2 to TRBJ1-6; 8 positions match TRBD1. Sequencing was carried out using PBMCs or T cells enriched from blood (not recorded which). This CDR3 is CASSLQGDSYNSPLHF. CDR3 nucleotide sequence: TGTGCCAGCAGCTTACAGGGGGATTCCTATAATTCACCCCTCCACTTT.